The clone carrying this T cell receptor (beta chain) was seen once. What it recognizes is unknown. Synthetic inline TR CDR3 controls covering all V-J pairings were spiked into each PCR. The table came from immunoSEQ multiplex PCR; TCRdb's copy has only in-frame clones and leaves some out. The sample contains 25,000 to 35,000 clones, 87% of which appear only once. Indicated time point: time of PML onset. JC virus DNA in cerebrospinal fluid confirmed the PML diagnosis. At PML onset, T3 blood samples were taken. This sample is drawn from a study of multiple sclerosis patients with progressive multifocal leukoencephalopathy. Findings and limits, study-wide: Expanded clones at PML onset predated and persisted through natalizumab therapy.

V dropped 1 base and J dropped 8 bases, with 8 bases sitting between them. The CDR3 extends over 13 amino acids. The germline CDR1 and CDR2 sequences are MGHRA and YSYEKL. The TCR sequence derives from a human donor with progressive multifocal leukoencephalopathy. V usage is TRBV4-1 and J usage is TRBJ1-4; D is possibly TRBD1 (5 bases). The sample consisted of PBMCs, taken from a patient treated with natalizumab. The CDR3 DNA sequence: TGCGCCAGCAGCCAAGTCGAGGGGGAAAAACTGTTTTTT. It is translated as CASSQVEGEKLFF.